This T cell receptor beta chain was observed in a study of blood T cells in healthy people across ages. Study-wide points: Estimates of diversity drawn from one million T cells were considered underestimates.

With regard to this clonotype: The antigen is not known.

Primers used in a second PCR of roughly 6 to 11 cycles were a sample-barcoded 5' primer and a J-beta primer mix. MiXCR, run by TCRdb on the 5' RACE reads, gives a single entry per CDR3 protein. The repertoire has over a million distinct CDR3 sequences, 55% to 75% of them found once; the top ten carry 5.5% to 8%. This clonotype originated in a man aged 18-30 years in good health. Input material: blood.

The CDR3 DNA reads as TGTGCCACCAGCAGACAACCCCTTAGCGGGAGAAGAGAGACCCAGTACTTC. Encoded protein: CATSRQPLSGRRETQYF. This rearrangement joins TRBV15 to TRBJ2-5; the match to TRBD2 covers 9 bases. CDR1 is LNHNV and CDR2 is YYDKDF in the germline V gene (reference sequence). Trimming cost V 2 bases and J 4 bases; bases outside gene matches: 11. The CDR3 contains 17 residues.